Below, 24 T cell receptor beta chains from the same sample are listed, as sequenced in a study of OX40 agonist ivuxolimab in advanced cancers. The repertoire was sequenced with immunoSEQ multiplex PCR; TCRdb's copy has only in-frame clones and lacks some. The sample lists 95,000 to 100,000 clones; roughly 80% were seen once. The sequences come from CD4+ or CD8+ T cells sorted from blood, collected in a trial of the OX40 agonist ivuxolimab. The source is an adult with an advanced solid tumor such as melanoma, head and neck, liver or kidney cancer.

This clone was recorded a few times. CDR3 residues: CASSPTGLMNTEAFF. The CDR3 DNA reads as TGTGCCAGTAGTCCCACAGGGCTCATGAACACTGAAGCTTTCTTT. The J gene is TRBJ1-1, the V gene TRBV19; a possible D gene is TRBD1 (6 bases). The CDR3 is 15 amino acids. Looked up from germline, CDR1 is LNHDA and CDR2 is SQIVND (reference sequence). Trimming stripped 5 bases from V and 0 bases from J, with 13 bases between. The full variable domain, completed using reference TRBV19 and TRBJ1-1, is DGGITQSPKYLFRKEGQNVTLSCEQNLNHDAMYWYRQDPGQGLRLIYYSQIVNDFQKGDIAEGYSVSREKKESFPLTVTSAQKNPTAFYLCASSPTGLMNTEAFFGQGTRLTVV.

This clone has only one observation. This chain connects TRBV5-1 to TRBJ2-1; the match to TRBD2 covers 12 bases. Germline V CDR1 and CDR2: SGHRS, YFSETQ. V trimming: 0 bases; J trimming: 1 base; junction bases outside the gene matches: 8. The CDR3 is 19 residues long. CDR3 region: CASSLVPSGRAVSYNEQFF. The CDR3 coding sequence is TGCGCCAGCAGCTTGGTACCTAGCGGGAGGGCCGTGTCCTACAATGAGCAGTTCTTC.

This rearrangement joins TRBV6-6 to TRBJ1-1; perhaps TRBD1 as D (5 bases). The CDR3 extends over 14 amino acids. Trimming took off 7 bases at V and 4 bases at J, with 16 bases between the two ends. Germline CDR1 and CDR2: MNHNY and SVGAGI (reference sequence). This CDR3 is CASTQGGSGTEAFF. DNA of the CDR3: TGTGCCAGCACCCAGGGCGGGTCGGGCACTGAAGCTTTCTTT.

CDR3 region: CASSWEITDTQYF. For the CDR3, the DNA is TGTGCCAGCAGTTGGGAGATCACAGATACGCAGTATTTT. The rearrangement links TRBV9 to TRBJ2-3; the D gene is possibly TRBD2 (5 bases). The CDR3 runs to 13 residues. The V gene lost 5 bases and the J gene lost 2 bases, with 9 bases spanning the gap. Per germline, CDR1 SGDLS and CDR2 YYNGEE.

This clone has a handful of counts. The V gene is TRBV18, the J gene TRBJ1-2; D call uncertain. The CDR3 runs 12 residues. V was trimmed by 6 bases and J by 8 bases, leaving 13 bases between them. Germline assignment: CDR1 KGHSH and CDR2 LQKENI. The DNA for the CDR3 is TGTGCCAGCTCCCTTGGGTTACAGGGCTACACCTTC. It codes for CASSLGLQGYTF.

The chain recombines TRBV19 with TRBJ1-2, with 7 nucleotides matching TRBD1. Germline assignment: CDR1 LNHDA and CDR2 SQIVND (reference sequence). The length of the CDR3 is 15 residues. With V trimmed by 1 base and J by 5 bases, 7 bases remained unmatched. CDR3 sequence: CASSIAPGQAYGYTF. In nucleotides, the CDR3 is TGTGCCAGTAGTATAGCCCCCGGACAGGCATATGGCTACACCTTC.

The chain combines TRBV2 with TRBJ1-2; 10 bases line up with TRBD1. V gave up 10 bases and J gave up 0 bases; unmatched junction bases: 11. The CDR3 spans 16 residues. Germline CDR1 is SNHLY and CDR2 is FYNNEI. CDR3 DNA sequence: TGTGCCATTCGGGGGACAGGGGCGTATTCTAACTATGGCTACACCTTC. Translated, it gives CAIRGTGAYSNYGYTF.

The chain joins TRBV30 to TRBJ2-3; 7 bases line up with TRBD2. CDR3 length equals 14 residues. J was trimmed by 4 bases and V by 0 bases; bases with no gene match: 4. Germline values: CDR1 GTSNPN, CDR2 SVGIG (reference sequence). The CDR3 DNA follows: TGTGCCTGGAGTGTTTCCGCGGGGGCAGATACGCAGTATTTT. It is translated as CAWSVSAGADTQYF.

The chain employs TRBV19 and TRBJ1-2; D possibly corresponds to TRBD1 (5 bases). The germline V gene encodes CDR1 LNHDA and CDR2 SQIVND (reference sequence). Trimming shortened V by 7 bases and J by 1 base, and 13 bases separated the two germline ends. This CDR3 spans 14 amino acids. For the CDR3, the DNA is TGTGCCAGTAAATTGGGACGGTATAACTATGGCTACACCTTC. Encoded protein: CASKLGRYNYGYTF.

This chain links TRBV2 with TRBJ1-5, with D possibly TRBD1 on 6 matching bases. Deletions cut 4 bases from V and 5 bases from J, with 15 bases between. This CDR3 spans 15 amino acids. Germline CDR1 SNHLY, CDR2 FYNNEI. The CDR3 protein is CASSGEGGPDQPQHF. In DNA, the CDR3 is TGTGCCAGCAGTGGGGAGGGGGGTCCGGATCAGCCCCAGCATTTT. The full variable domain, its missing parts supplied by reference TRBV2 and TRBJ1-5, is EPEVTQTPSHQVTQMGQEVILRCVPISNHLYFYWYRQILGQKVEFLVSFYNNEISEKSEIFDDQFSVERPDGSNFTLKIRSTKLEDSAMYFCASSGEGGPDQPQHFGDGTRLSIL.

This rearrangement joins TRBV21-1 to TRBJ1-4. TRBV21-1 is recorded as a pseudogene. This CDR3 comprises 16 residues. CDR3 amino acids: CASSTNRGGVEEKLFF. The CDR3 DNA sequence: TGTGCCAGCAGCACCAACCGAGGGGGGGTTGAGGAAAAACTGTTTTTT.

The chain couples TRBV5-1 to TRBJ2-1; no firm D call. The V gene lost 0 bases and the J gene lost 0 bases, with 10 bases spanning the gap. In germline, CDR1 is SGHRS, CDR2 YFSETQ. The length of the CDR3 is 16 residues. CDR3 bases: TGCGCCAGCAGCTTGGAGGGCTCTTACTCCTACAATGAGCAGTTCTTC. It is translated as CASSLEGSYSYNEQFF.

This chain links TRBV6-5 with TRBJ2-7, with D perhaps TRBD2 (5 bases). Looked up from germline, CDR1 is MNHEY and CDR2 is SVGAGI. The V end lost 6 bases, the J end lost 0 bases, and 12 bases lay between the germline ends. This CDR3 has 14 residues. In DNA, the CDR3 is TGTGCCAGCAGCCTGGACTGGGGCTCCTACGAGCAGTACTTC. This translates into CASSLDWGSYEQYF.

CDR3 DNA: TGTGCCAGTAGTATTAGGACAGGGCGATCTGGGGCCAACGTCCTGACTTTC. This translates into CASSIRTGRSGANVLTF. The chain joins TRBV19 to TRBJ2-6, with 8 nucleotides matching TRBD1. CDR1 is LNHDA, CDR2 SQIVND, per germline (reference sequence). The V segment lost 3 bases and the J segment 1 base; nucleotides outside the gene matches: 5. The CDR3 runs 17 residues.

This clone was counted a single time. V is TRBV29-1 and J is TRBJ2-1; D is perhaps TRBD2 (7 bases). Germline CDR1 and CDR2: SQVTM and ANQGSEA. This CDR3 spans 14 amino acids. V was cut by 5 bases and J by 7 bases, with 18 bases left in between. The CDR3 sequence is CSVHGGALTNEQFF. Written as DNA, the CDR3 is TGCAGCGTTCATGGGGGGGCCCTAACAAATGAGCAGTTCTTC.

This clone was detected only a few times. This rearrangement joins TRBV2 to TRBJ1-2; D unresolved. This CDR3 has 14 amino acids. With 6 bases removed from V and 4 bases from J, the gap between germline ends came to 15 bases. Germline lookup yields CDR1 SNHLY and CDR2 FYNNEI. Written as DNA, the CDR3 is TGTGCCAGCAGGGGTCTTGACATTGTCTATGGCTACACCTTC. Its protein is CASRGLDIVYGYTF.

The V call is TRBV2, the J call TRBJ1-2, with no clear D. Germline lookup yields CDR1 SNHLY and CDR2 FYNNEI. The CDR3 sequence is 14 residues long. V dropped 1 base and J dropped 3 bases, with 9 bases sitting between them. For the CDR3, the DNA is TGTGCCAGCAGTGAAGGGGAGCGTGACTATGGCTACACCTTC. Residues: CASSEGERDYGYTF.

This clone was detected only a few times. V usage is TRBV7-2 and J usage is TRBJ1-2; 10 bases agree with TRBD1. From germline, CDR1 is SGHTA and CDR2 FQGNSA. The CDR3 has 15 amino acids. J was trimmed by 5 bases and V by 5 bases; bases with no gene match: 8. The CDR3 DNA reads TGTGCCAGCAGCAAGGGGGACAGGGGTACATATGGCTACACCTTC. As protein: CASSKGDRGTYGYTF.

This clone was seen only a few times. The chain uses TRBV9 and TRBJ1-1; perhaps TRBD1 as D (6 bases). The CDR3 is 15 residues long. CDR1 and CDR2 from the germline V gene are SGDLS and YYNGEE. V lost 3 bases and J lost 5, with 17 bases in between. The CDR3 loop is CASSAADRRRTEAFF. CDR3 DNA: TGTGCCAGCAGCGCCGCCGACAGGAGGCGGACTGAAGCTTTCTTT. Full variable domain (rest looked up from reference TRBV9 and TRBJ1-1): DSGVTQTPKHLITATGQRVTLRCSPRSGDLSVYWYQQSLDQGLQFLIQYYNGEERAKGNILERFSAQQFPDLHSELNLSSLELGDSALYFCASSAADRRRTEAFFGQGTRLTVV.

The V gene is TRBV5-1, the J gene TRBJ2-7, with 7 bases aligning to TRBD1. The CDR3 has 16 residues. J gave up 5 bases and V 2 bases, and 13 bases lay outside the gene matches. The germline gives CDR1 SGHRS, CDR2 YFSETQ. Here the CDR3 reads CASSLMGDSIHHEQYF. CDR3 sequence (DNA): TGCGCCAGCAGCTTAATGGGGGACAGCATTCACCACGAGCAGTACTTC.

The chain joins TRBV6-1 to TRBJ1-5, with D possibly matching TRBD1 (5 bases). The germline CDR1 and CDR2 sequences are MNHNS and SASEGT. Trimming took off 7 bases at V and 1 base at J, with 8 bases between the two ends. The CDR3 runs 13 residues. Here the CDR3 reads CASTQGSNQPQHF. The CDR3 DNA reads TGTGCCAGCACCCAGGGAAGCAATCAGCCCCAGCATTTT.

V gene TRBV11-2 combines with J gene TRBJ2-1; the D gene is possibly TRBD2 (5 bases). The V end was cut by 4 bases, the J end by 5 bases, with 9 bases between. Germline V lookup: CDR1 SGHAT, CDR2 FQNNGV. This CDR3 region has 13 residues. DNA of the CDR3: TGTGCCAGCAGCTACTTGCGGGACAATGAGCAGTTCTTC. Encoded protein: CASSYLRDNEQFF.

This clone was recorded once. The chain uses TRBV5-1 and TRBJ2-1; TRBD2 aligns across 9 bases. Per germline, CDR1 SGHRS and CDR2 YFSETQ. This CDR3 spans 15 amino acids. The trim removed 7 bases at V and 8 bases at J, leaving 13 bases unmatched. CDR3: CASRPWASGEDEQFF. The CDR3 DNA reads TGCGCCAGCCGGCCGTGGGCTAGCGGGGAGGATGAGCAGTTCTTC.

This rearrangement joins TRBV19 to TRBJ2-1; 10 bases align to TRBD2. This CDR3 comprises 18 residues. Germline trimming cut 6 bases from V and 0 bases from J; bases unmatched to any gene: 11. Germline V CDR1 and CDR2: LNHDA, SQIVND (reference sequence). This chain's CDR3 is CASSPTRTSGSSYNEQFF. CDR3 DNA sequence: TGTGCCAGTAGCCCTACTAGGACTAGCGGAAGCTCCTACAATGAGCAGTTCTTC. Looking up the rest from reference TRBV19 and TRBJ2-1 gives the full variable domain: DGGITQSPKYLFRKEGQNVTLSCEQNLNHDAMYWYRQDPGQGLRLIYYSQIVNDFQKGDIAEGYSVSREKKESFPLTVTSAQKNPTAFYLCASSPTRTSGSSYNEQFFGPGTRLTVL.